The sequence of this T cell receptor beta chain was determined in a study of shared T cell receptors in the human thymus. Using immunoSEQ multiplex PCR, the repertoire was profiled, and TCRdb retains in-frame clones only, with some absent. The data hold about 400,000 clones, with roughly 94% observed a single time. CDR1 and CDR2 from the germline V gene are MNHEY and SMNVEV (reference sequence). V was trimmed by 2 bases and J by 6 bases, leaving 8 bases between them. The CDR3 contains 13 residues. The J gene is TRBJ2-1, the V gene TRBV27; no clear D. This sequence originates from a human donor. The sample was thymocytes. CDR3 coding DNA: TGTGCCAGCAGTTTAACGGTCGTCAATGAGCAGTTCTTC. Translation: CASSLTVVNEQFF.